The 21 T cell receptor beta chains below were found in one sample sequenced in a study of shared clonotypes between healthy human individuals. Profiling relied on immunoSEQ multiplex PCR, and the TCRdb table lists in-frame clones only, not all of them. The sample shows under 1,100,000 clones, 65% to 80% of them seen only once. Sequencing used memory CD4+ T cells sorted from blood. Subset reported: CD45RA-negative fraction. The receptors originated from a man aged 18 to 30 in good health.

This sequence joins TRBV5-1 and TRBJ1-4; perhaps TRBD1 as D (5 bases). Trimming pared 0 bases from V and 3 bases from J, leaving 21 bases between. This CDR3 spans 19 amino acids. Germline V gene lookup returns CDR1 SGHRS and CDR2 YFSETQ. Written as DNA, the CDR3 is TGCGCCAGCAGCTTGGGGGCGCCCGGGGCAGGGCTATCTAATGAAAAACTGTTTTTT. It yields the protein CASSLGAPGAGLSNEKLFF.

The J gene is TRBJ2-5, the V gene TRBV28, with TRBD1 matching over 8 bases. This CDR3 contains 15 residues. Germline trimming cut 3 bases from V and 5 bases from J; bases unmatched to any gene: 8. Germline values: CDR1 MDHEN, CDR2 SYDVKM. CDR3 nucleotides: TGTGCCAGCAGTTTCCAGGACAGGGTGGCGGAGACCCAGTACTTC. Protein product: CASSFQDRVAETQYF.

The chain uses TRBV11-2 and TRBJ2-7; tentative D call: TRBD1 (5 bases). The CDR3 loop spans 15 amino acids. V lost 6 bases and J 1 base, leaving 16 bases between the germline ends. Germline lookup yields CDR1 SGHAT and CDR2 FQNNGV. The CDR3 sequence is CASRAGSQGSYEQYF. CDR3 DNA sequence: TGTGCCAGCAGGGCAGGGTCCCAAGGGTCCTACGAGCAGTACTTC.

This clone was counted only a few times. Other DNA sequences from this sample encode an identical CDR3 as well. The chain employs TRBV9 and TRBJ2-5; D remains unclear. The length of the CDR3 is 14 residues. Trimming took off 0 bases at V and 1 base at J, with 7 bases between the two ends. CDR1 and CDR2 from the germline V gene are SGDLS and YYNGEE. The CDR3 nucleotides are TGTGCCAGCAGCGTAGGGCGGAGCCAAGAGACCCAGTACTTC. Amino acids: CASSVGRSQETQYF. The full variable domain, in which reference TRBV9 and TRBJ2-5 provide the parts outside the CDR3, is DSGVTQTPKHLITATGQRVTLRCSPRSGDLSVYWYQQSLDQGLQFLIQYYNGEERAKGNILERFSAQQFPDLHSELNLSSLELGDSALYFCASSVGRSQETQYFGPGTRLLVL.

The chain combines TRBV14 with TRBJ1-1; possible D gene TRBD1, 6 bases. CDR1 and CDR2 (germline): SGHDN, FVKESK. Between the trimmed V and J ends, which lost 4 bases and 5 bases, there was a span of 11 bases. This CDR3 has 13 residues. As DNA, the CDR3 is TGTGCCAGCAGCCTTACTAGGGGGACTGAAGCTTTCTTT. It yields the protein CASSLTRGTEAFF.

The chain recombines TRBV6-5 with TRBJ1-1; no definite D call. Germline values: CDR1 MNHEY, CDR2 SVGAGI. This CDR3 has 14 amino acids. V lost 8 bases, J lost 7 bases, and 20 bases lay in between. For the CDR3, the DNA is TGTGCCAGCTTTACCCCCCGTGGCAGGATTGAAGCTTTCTTT. Residues: CASFTPRGRIEAFF.

CDR3 sequence (DNA): TGTGCCATCAGTGAGTCGAATATGAGGGCCAACACTGAAGCTTTCTTT. Its translation is CAISESNMRANTEAFF. The V gene is TRBV10-3, the J gene TRBJ1-1; D not certain. Looked up from germline, CDR1 is ENHRY and CDR2 is SYGVKD. This CDR3 comprises 16 residues. V was clipped by 0 bases and J by 2 bases, with 13 bases between them.

The genes are TRBV29-1 and TRBJ2-7; weak D call: TRBD2 (6 bases). CDR3 length: 13 residues. CDR1 SQVTM and CDR2 ANQGSEA come from the germline V gene. V was trimmed by 7 bases and J by 7 bases, leaving 20 bases between them. Here the CDR3 reads CSASRDFGGEQYF. The CDR3 bases are TGCAGCGCCTCCCGGGACTTCGGAGGTGAGCAGTACTTC.

This clone was found a few times. The chain joins TRBV9 to TRBJ2-1, with 10 bases fitting TRBD1. This CDR3 comprises 15 residues. Losses at the gene ends were 4 bases for V and 7 bases for J; bases not matched to a gene: 8. Germline CDR1 and CDR2: SGDLS and YYNGEE. The CDR3 protein is CASSPQGTGVNEQFF. The CDR3 DNA reads as TGTGCCAGCAGCCCCCAAGGGACAGGGGTAAATGAGCAGTTCTTC.

This clone has more than one count but fewer than ten. This chain joins TRBV7-3 and TRBJ2-2; tentatively, D is TRBD2 (7 bases). V gave up 5 bases and J gave up 0 bases, with 13 bases separating them. The CDR3 is 16 amino acids. Germline V gene data show CDR1 as SGHTA and CDR2 as FQGTGA. CDR3 protein: CASSPRGAPNTGELFF. The CDR3 nucleotides read TGTGCCAGCAGCCCACGGGGGGCCCCGAACACCGGGGAGCTGTTTTTT.

There are a few counts of this clone. J is TRBJ1-2 and V is TRBV28, with D perhaps matching TRBD1 (5 bases). Germline V lookup: CDR1 MDHEN, CDR2 SYDVKM. This CDR3 is built from 13 residues. The V gene lost 6 bases and the J gene lost 4 bases, with 12 bases spanning the gap. The CDR3 DNA follows: TGTGCCAGCAGCCGTGGGGCAGTCTATGGCTACACCTTC. It codes for CASSRGAVYGYTF.

The chain uses TRBV19 and TRBJ1-2; D gene uncertain. Per the germline V gene, CDR1 is LNHDA and CDR2 is SQIVND (reference sequence). This CDR3 comprises 12 residues. The V end lost 6 bases, the J end lost 2 bases, and 7 bases lay between the germline ends. The CDR3 loop reads CASRELNYGYTF. Here the CDR3 DNA reads TGTGCCAGTAGAGAACTCAACTATGGCTACACCTTC.

This clone has a single count. The chain couples TRBV5-6 to TRBJ2-7; TRBD2 agrees at 10 bases. The length of the CDR3 is 12 residues. Trimming removed 5 bases from V and 8 bases from J; junction bases left unmatched: 4. Germline CDR1 and CDR2: SGHDT and YYEEEE. The CDR3 here is CASRQLAGQQYF. For the CDR3, the DNA is TGTGCCAGCAGGCAACTAGCGGGGCAGCAGTACTTC.

As concerns this clone: It is likely a read error: a sequence one base away is far more abundant. The sample carries other DNA sequences with the same CDR3. DNA of the CDR3: TGTGCCAGCAGCCTCCGACAGGGGAACACTGAAGCTTTCTTT. It is translated as CASSLRQGNTEAFF. The chain links TRBV7-8 to TRBJ1-1; 7 bases map to TRBD1. This CDR3 region has 14 residues. Per the germline V gene, CDR1 is SGHVS and CDR2 is FQNEAQ. V dropped 5 bases and J dropped 1; count of bases not matched to a gene: 4.

This clone was seen only a few times. The CDR3: CASSLGQGYSEQYF. The CDR3 nucleotides read TGCGCCAGCAGCTTGGGACAGGGGTACAGCGAGCAGTACTTC. This chain links TRBV5-1 with TRBJ2-7; 8 bases fit TRBD1. This CDR3 spans 14 amino acids. With V trimmed by 0 bases and J by 6 bases, 5 bases remained unmatched. From germline, CDR1 is SGHRS and CDR2 YFSETQ.

V gene TRBV6-5 combines with J gene TRBJ1-1; no definite D call. CDR1 MNHEY and CDR2 SVGAGI come from the germline V gene. This CDR3 spans 14 amino acids. V lost 7 bases to trimming and J lost 2 bases, with 14 bases between them. For the CDR3, the DNA is TGTGCCAGCATACCGTCGGGCTTCAACACTGAAGCTTTCTTT. Translated, it gives CASIPSGFNTEAFF.

The rearrangement links TRBV6-4 to TRBJ2-1; 9 nucleotides match TRBD2. The CDR3 totals 16 residues. The germline CDR1 and CDR2 sequences are MRHNA and SNTAGT. The ends lost 2 bases at V and 7 bases at J; junction bases unmatched: 9. The CDR3 region is CASSDGTSGFKNEQFF. The CDR3 coding sequence is TGTGCCAGCAGTGACGGAACTAGCGGGTTTAAGAATGAGCAGTTCTTC.

This sequence joins TRBV4-1 and TRBJ1-1, with 8 bases fitting TRBD1. J gave up 0 bases and V 3 bases, and 9 bases lay outside the gene matches. The CDR3 sequence is 17 residues long. CDR1 MGHRA and CDR2 YSYEKL come from the germline V gene. The CDR3 DNA reads as TGCGCCAGCAGCCACAGGACAGGGACCGTCATGAACACTGAAGCTTTCTTT. Translation: CASSHRTGTVMNTEAFF.

The CDR3 sequence: CASSVAPRTDTQYF. Written as DNA, the CDR3 is TGTGCCAGCAGCGTAGCTCCCAGGACAGATACGCAGTATTTT. The chain combines TRBV9 with TRBJ2-3; the D is unclear. The CDR3 has 14 amino acids. V lost 0 bases, J lost 3 bases, and 8 bases lay in between. The germline V gene encodes CDR1 SGDLS and CDR2 YYNGEE.

This clone was observed once. The V gene is TRBV4-2, the J gene TRBJ2-3; D gene ambiguous. V lost 5 bases and J 2 bases, leaving 5 bases between the germline ends. Looked up from germline, CDR1 is LGHNA and CDR2 is YNFKEQ. The CDR3 covers 12 residues. CDR3 sequence reads: CASSYDTDTQYF. CDR3 DNA: TGTGCCAGCAGCTATGACACAGATACGCAGTATTTT.

This rearrangement joins TRBV5-1 to TRBJ2-2, with D maybe TRBD1 (5 bases). From germline, CDR1 is SGHRS and CDR2 YFSETQ. V lost 3 bases and J 0 bases, leaving 9 bases between the germline ends. This CDR3 comprises 15 residues. CDR3 sequence (DNA): TGCGCCAGCAGCTCGACAGTGGCGAACACCGGGGAGCTGTTTTTT. Protein product: CASSSTVANTGELFF.